The 32 T cell receptor beta chains given below trace back to one sample, sequenced in a study of Ad26.COV2.S vaccination and SARS-CoV-2 variants. Repertoires were generated with immunoSEQ multiplex PCR, while TCRdb's copy carries only in-frame clones and drops some. Of 500,000 or so clones listed, roughly 89% are singletons. Treatment denoted: about 20 received Ad26.COV2.S at low or high dose, single or two shots; several received placebo; per-sample allocation not given. Sampling happened 63 days after the first vaccine or placebo injection. Sequences were derived from peripheral blood, sampled in a trial of Ad26.COV2.S vaccine versus placebo. The receptor set was obtained from a person between 18 and 65 years old who received the Ad26.COV2.S COVID-19 vaccine or a placebo.

The V call is TRBV10-2, the J call TRBJ2-3, with TRBD2 as a possible D gene (5 bases). CDR1 and CDR2 (germline): WSHSY, SAAADI. The CDR3 is 15 residues long. Trimming removed 6 bases at V and 4 bases at J, with 17 bases between. The chain's CDR3 is CASRRGGLRADTQYF. CDR3 DNA: TGCGCCAGCAGGCGTGGCGGGTTGAGGGCAGATACGCAGTATTTT.

In DNA form, the CDR3 reads TGTGCCAGCAGTGCTCATCAAGACACTGAAGCTTTCTTT. Protein product: CASSAHQDTEAFF. The rearrangement joins TRBV11-3 to TRBJ1-1; D gene uncertain. In germline, CDR1 is SGHNT, CDR2 YENEEA. The V end was cut by 6 bases, the J end by 3 bases, with 11 bases between. The CDR3 length is 13 residues. Supplemented by reference TRBV11-3 and TRBJ1-1, the full variable domain reads EAGVVQSPRYKIIEKKQPVAFWCNPISGHNTLYWYLQNLGQGPELLIRYENEEAVDDSQLPKDRFSAERLKGVDSTLKIQPAELGDSAVYLCASSAHQDTEAFFGQGTRLTVV.

The gene calls are TRBV28 and TRBJ2-2; 16 bases fit TRBD2. The trim removed 2 bases at V and 6 bases at J, leaving 6 bases unmatched. The CDR3 is 18 amino acids. The V gene's germline CDR1 is MDHEN and CDR2 SYDVKM. The CDR3 reads CASSLTGTSGRVAGELFF. The CDR3 bases are TGTGCCAGCAGTTTAACCGGGACTAGCGGGAGGGTAGCCGGGGAGCTGTTTTTT.

The chain joins TRBV2 to TRBJ1-2; 10 nucleotides line up with TRBD1. CDR3 length: 13 residues. Germline V CDR1 and CDR2: SNHLY, FYNNEI. Trimming took 6 bases from V and 8 from J; bases not matched to a gene: 6. The CDR3: CASSGQGVSGYTF. CDR3 coding DNA: TGTGCCAGCAGCGGACAGGGGGTCTCGGGCTACACCTTC.

This clone has just one count. J is TRBJ2-7 and V is TRBV4-2; 9 bases are shared with TRBD2. CDR1 is LGHNA and CDR2 is YNFKEQ in the germline V gene. The CDR3 has 17 residues. Trimming at V came to 0 bases and at J to 9 bases, leaving 15 bases not matched to a gene. CDR3 in amino acids: CASSQDSGASGIVRQYF. The DNA for the CDR3 is TGTGCCAGCAGCCAAGATTCGGGTGCTAGCGGGATTGTGAGGCAGTACTTC.

The chain is built from TRBV6-5 and TRBJ2-7, with 8 bases lining up with TRBD2. Germline assignment: CDR1 MNHEY and CDR2 SVGAGI. The CDR3 has 16 residues. The V segment lost 0 bases and the J segment 0 bases; nucleotides outside the gene matches: 4. The CDR3 sequence is CASSYSAAGVSYEQYF. The CDR3 bases are TGTGCCAGCAGTTACTCGGCAGCGGGGGTCTCCTACGAGCAGTACTTC.

The rearrangement uses TRBV19 and TRBJ2-2; D possibly corresponds to TRBD2 (5 bases). The CDR3 contains 17 residues. Trimming took 2 bases from V and 6 from J, leaving 19 bases between them. Germline V gene lookup returns CDR1 LNHDA and CDR2 SQIVND (reference sequence). The CDR3 reads CASSIPPVFSDSGELFF. CDR3 nucleotide sequence: TGTGCCAGTAGTATACCCCCCGTTTTTAGCGACTCCGGGGAGCTGTTTTTT. Combining the CDR3 with reference TRBV19 and TRBJ2-2 gives the whole variable domain DGGITQSPKYLFRKEGQNVTLSCEQNLNHDAMYWYRQDPGQGLRLIYYSQIVNDFQKGDIAEGYSVSREKKESFPLTVTSAQKNPTAFYLCASSIPPVFSDSGELFFGEGSRLTVL.

The V call is TRBV24-1, the J call TRBJ1-5; 8 nucleotides match TRBD1. With V trimmed by 3 bases and J by 6 bases, 9 bases remained unmatched. Germline CDR1 is KGHDR and CDR2 is SFDVKD. CDR3 length: 16 residues. The CDR3 nucleotides are TGTGCCACCAGTGATGCCAGGACAGGGTTAGGTCAGCCCCAGCATTTT. The encoded protein is CATSDARTGLGQPQHF.

This clone was detected once. The chain joins TRBV2 to TRBJ2-5, with TRBD2 matching 9 bases. CDR3 length equals 13 residues. Germline V gives CDR1 SNHLY, CDR2 FYNNEI. Germline trimming cut 8 bases from V and 4 bases from J; bases unmatched to any gene: 5. CDR3 bases: TGTGCCAGCGCTGAGACTAGCGGAGAGACCCAGTACTTC. Amino acid sequence: CASAETSGETQYF.

J is TRBJ2-2 and V is TRBV9, with 12 bases identical to TRBD2. The CDR3 runs 16 residues. Trimming cost V 4 bases and J 7 bases; bases outside gene matches: 8. From germline, CDR1 is SGDLS and CDR2 YYNGEE. CDR3 coding DNA: TGTGCCAGCAGCTTACGGACTAGCGGGATTAGCGGGGAGCTGTTTTTT. Amino acids: CASSLRTSGISGELFF.

The genes are TRBV27 and TRBJ2-2, with a possible D match to TRBD1 (5 bases). The CDR3 extends over 16 amino acids. Between the trimmed V and J ends, which lost 4 bases and 0 bases, there was a span of 12 bases. Germline V CDR1 and CDR2: MNHEY, SMNVEV (reference sequence). The CDR3 loop is CASSSTGRSNTGELFF. CDR3 DNA sequence: TGTGCCAGCAGTTCAACAGGACGTTCGAACACCGGGGAGCTGTTTTTT.

The chain carries TRBV30 and TRBJ2-7; 8 bases are a match to TRBD2. V dropped 1 base and J dropped 4; count of bases not matched to a gene: 3. CDR3 length equals 13 residues. Germline CDR1 and CDR2: GTSNPN and SVGIG (reference sequence). The CDR3 nucleotides are TGTGCCTGGAGTGGTCCGGGAGGGTACGAGCAGTACTTC. Translated, it gives CAWSGPGGYEQYF.

The chain's CDR3 is CASSADRGTGELFF. Written as DNA, the CDR3 is TGTGCCAGCAGCGCGGACAGGGGAACCGGGGAGCTGTTTTTT. The chain couples TRBV7-2 to TRBJ2-2; 9 bases agree with TRBD1. The germline V gene encodes CDR1 SGHTA and CDR2 FQGNSA. Losses at the gene ends were 5 bases for V and 5 bases for J; bases not matched to a gene: 3. The CDR3 extends over 14 amino acids. Filled out from reference TRBV7-2 and TRBJ2-2, the complete variable domain reads GAGVSQSPSNKVTEKGKDVELRCDPISGHTALYWYRQSLGQGLEFLIYFQGNSAPDKSGLPSDRFSAERTGGSVSTLTIQRTQQEDSAVYLCASSADRGTGELFFGEGSRLTVL.

This rearrangement joins TRBV5-1 to TRBJ1-2; the match to TRBD1 covers 9 bases. V gave up 4 bases and J gave up 8 bases; unmatched junction bases: 9. The germline gives CDR1 SGHRS, CDR2 YFSETQ. This CDR3 has 14 residues. The CDR3 here is CASSISRTGDGYTF. CDR3 nucleotides: TGCGCCAGCAGCATCTCGAGGACAGGGGACGGCTACACCTTC.

Only a few counts were recorded for this clone. V gene TRBV2 combines with J gene TRBJ2-7; either TRBD1 or TRBD2 may fit D (5 bases each). In germline, CDR1 is SNHLY, CDR2 FYNNEI. Trimming removed 6 bases from V and 4 bases from J, with 16 bases in between. The CDR3 is 14 residues long. The CDR3 coding sequence is TGTGCCAGCAGAGACACCGGGACCATTTACGAGCAGTACTTC. Residues: CASRDTGTIYEQYF. The whole variable domain, remainder taken from reference TRBV2 and TRBJ2-7, is EPEVTQTPSHQVTQMGQEVILRCVPISNHLYFYWYRQILGQKVEFLVSFYNNEISEKSEIFDDQFSVERPDGSNFTLKIRSTKLEDSAMYFCASRDTGTIYEQYFGPGTRLTVT.

The CDR3 bases are TGCGCCAGCAGCCAAGAAAGGCCGGGGACATTCACTAATGAAAAACTGTTTTTT. This translates into CASSQERPGTFTNEKLFF. The chain recombines TRBV4-3 with TRBJ1-4; TRBD1 might be the D (6 bases). The CDR3 runs to 18 residues. Germline CDR1 LGHNA, CDR2 YSLEER. The germline V and J ends were trimmed by 0 bases and 2 bases, with 16 bases remaining between them.

The gene calls are TRBV3-1 (or the pseudogene TRBV3-2) and TRBJ2-5, with 9 bases that match TRBD2. Germline CDR1 reads LGHDT; CDR2 reads YNNKEL (reference sequence). V lost 0 bases and J lost 5; bases outside the gene matches: 7. The CDR3 runs to 16 residues. As DNA, the CDR3 is TGTGCCAGCAGCCAAGATCTTACGCGGGAGGGGGAGACCCAGTACTTC. It encodes CASSQDLTREGETQYF.

The chain carries TRBV3-1 (or the pseudogene TRBV3-2) and TRBJ1-4, with no clear D. The V and J ends lost 1 base and 4 bases respectively, with 10 bases between them. Germline loops: CDR1 LGHDT, CDR2 YNNKEL (reference sequence). The CDR3 is 15 amino acids. CDR3 sequence: CASSQVPWLNEKLFF. For the CDR3, the DNA is TGTGCCAGCAGCCAAGTGCCGTGGCTTAATGAAAAACTGTTTTTT.

The V gene is TRBV2, the J gene TRBJ1-1, with 7 bases fitting TRBD1. The germline gives CDR1 SNHLY, CDR2 FYNNEI. The V gene end was trimmed by 4 bases and the J gene end by 3 bases; junction bases not matched to a gene: 8. The CDR3 is made up of 15 amino acids. The CDR3 loop is CASSVGRGRDTEAFF. Written as DNA, the CDR3 is TGTGCCAGCAGTGTGGGCAGGGGGAGGGACACTGAAGCTTTCTTT.

This CDR3 reads CASGRAHLTEAFF. In nucleotides, the CDR3 is TGTGCCAGCGGGCGGGCCCACCTCACTGAAGCTTTCTTT. The chain couples TRBV6-5 to TRBJ1-1; D not certain. Trimming cost V 8 bases and J 4 bases, with 14 bases left between them. This CDR3 comprises 13 residues. The V gene's germline CDR1 is MNHEY and CDR2 SVGAGI.

This clone showed up just once. V usage is TRBV27 and J usage is TRBJ2-3, with 8 nucleotides matching TRBD2. The CDR3 runs to 11 residues. CDR1 is MNHEY and CDR2 is SMNVEV in the germline V gene (reference sequence). J gave up 10 bases and V 6 bases, and 3 bases lay outside the gene matches. CDR3 nucleotide sequence: TGTGCCAGCAGGACTAGCGCTGCGCAGTATTTT. Translated: CASRTSAAQYF.

V is TRBV11-1 and J is TRBJ2-2, with D possibly TRBD1 on 6 matching bases. V gave up 4 bases and J gave up 5 bases, with 17 bases separating them. The germline CDR1 and CDR2 sequences are SGHAT and FQDESV (reference sequence). The CDR3 sequence is 16 residues long. CDR3 amino acids: CASSYQKDSPTGELFF. The CDR3 nucleotides read TGTGCCAGCAGCTACCAAAAGGACAGCCCTACCGGGGAGCTGTTTTTT.

This clone was seen once. The V and J genes are TRBV9 and TRBJ1-6, with TRBD1 matching over 7 bases. The CDR3 consists of 15 residues. Looked up from germline, CDR1 is SGDLS and CDR2 is YYNGEE. The V segment lost 4 bases and the J segment 4 bases; nucleotides outside the gene matches: 5. This chain's CDR3 is CASSKPGQYNSPLHF. CDR3 bases: TGTGCCAGCAGCAAACCGGGACAGTATAATTCACCCCTCCACTTT.

J is TRBJ2-5 and V is TRBV28; D tentatively fits TRBD1 or TRBD2 (7 bases each). This CDR3 region has 15 residues. In germline, CDR1 is MDHEN, CDR2 SYDVKM. The V and J ends lost 6 bases and 5 bases respectively, with 19 bases between them. The CDR3 region has the DNA TGTGCCAGCAGCCCAGGGGGGGCTAGTCGGGAGACCCAGTACTTC. Translated, it gives CASSPGGASRETQYF.

This clone has more than one count but fewer than ten. V usage is TRBV30 and J usage is TRBJ1-2; the D is unclear. V was cut by 0 bases and J by 6 bases, with 8 bases left in between. This CDR3 has 12 residues. CDR1 and CDR2 from the germline V gene are GTSNPN and SVGIG (reference sequence). CDR3: CAWSVSRNGYTF. CDR3 coding DNA: TGTGCCTGGAGTGTATCCCGGAATGGCTACACCTTC.

This clone turned up a few times. This rearrangement joins TRBV5-1 to TRBJ1-1; 7 bases match TRBD1. This CDR3 is 14 amino acids long. With 4 bases clipped from V and 1 base from J, the junction kept 4 bases outside the gene matches. Germline loops: CDR1 SGHRS, CDR2 YFSETQ. This CDR3 is CASSGSGGNTEAFF. CDR3 coding DNA: TGCGCCAGCAGCGGATCAGGGGGGAACACTGAAGCTTTCTTT. The complete variable domain, with remaining parts taken from reference TRBV5-1 and TRBJ1-1, reads KAGVTQTPRYLIKTRGQQVTLSCSPISGHRSVSWYQQTPGQGLQFLFEYFSETQRNKGNFPGRFSGRQFSNSRSEMNVSTLELGDSALYLCASSGSGGNTEAFFGQGTRLTVV.

The rearrangement uses TRBV5-6 and TRBJ1-3, with D possibly being TRBD1 (5 bases). V was cut by 0 bases and J by 8 bases, with 6 bases left in between. Per the germline V gene, CDR1 is SGHDT and CDR2 is YYEEEE. The CDR3 sequence is 12 residues long. As DNA, the CDR3 is TGTGCCAGCAGCTTGGAGGGACACACCATATATTTT. Residues: CASSLEGHTIYF.

The V call is TRBV28, the J call TRBJ1-6, with D hard to call. The CDR3 has 15 amino acids. V lost 5 bases to trimming and J lost 0 bases, with 8 bases between them. Germline V gene lookup returns CDR1 MDHEN and CDR2 SYDVKM. CDR3 DNA sequence: TGTGCCAGCAGTGACCCATTCTCCTATAATTCACCCCTCCACTTT. It is translated as CASSDPFSYNSPLHF.

The chain employs TRBV5-4 and TRBJ2-3, with unresolved D. CDR1 SGHNT and CDR2 YYREEE come from the germline V gene (reference sequence). V lost 2 bases, J lost 2 bases, and 6 bases lay in between. The CDR3 is made up of 13 amino acids. For the CDR3, the DNA is TGTGCCAGCAGCTTTCCGAACACAGATACGCAGTATTTT. Protein sequence: CASSFPNTDTQYF.

This chain uses TRBV5-4 with TRBJ2-3, with 10 bases fitting TRBD1. After removal of 0 bases from V and 5 bases from J, the junction contained 6 bases not matched to a gene. Germline values: CDR1 SGHNT, CDR2 YYREEE (reference sequence). CDR3 length: 16 amino acids. CDR3 DNA: TGTGCCAGCAGCTTGGTCGGGACAGGGGCGAGAGATACGCAGTATTTT. Residues: CASSLVGTGARDTQYF.

The chain recombines TRBV6-6 with TRBJ2-7; 7 nucleotides align to TRBD1. CDR1 is MNHNY and CDR2 is SVGAGI in the germline V gene (reference sequence). J gave up 7 bases and V 4 bases, and 10 bases lay outside the gene matches. This CDR3 has 14 residues. The CDR3 nucleotides read TGTGCCAGCAGTTCCCGGACAGGCGGCAGGGAGCAGTACTTC. Encoded protein: CASSSRTGGREQYF.

This clone was detected only once. V usage is TRBV11-2 and J usage is TRBJ2-7; 9 bases fit TRBD1. V was pared by 3 bases and J by 2 bases, with 2 bases of the junction left unmatched. The germline CDR1 and CDR2 sequences are SGHAT and FQNNGV. The CDR3 contains 14 residues. The DNA of the CDR3 is TGTGCCAGCAGCTTCGGGACAGGGACCTACGAGCAGTACTTC. Encoded protein: CASSFGTGTYEQYF.